This T cell receptor (beta chain) is drawn from a study of memory CD4+ T cells and cytomegalovirus serostatus. Study-wide results and caveats: The CMV-associated TCR signature appears largely within the CD4+ memory repertoire.

Single viable CD3+CD4+CD8-CD45RO+ cells were sorted as the memory CD4+ T cells. V lost 8 bases, J lost 5 bases, and 8 bases stayed unmatched. The CDR3 is 14 amino acids. Germline V CDR1 and CDR2: ENHRY, SYGVKD. TCRdb keeps only in-frame clones here, not all; method: immunoSEQ multiplex PCR. The sample carries 85,000 to 100,000 clones, about 80% recorded once. As concerns this clone: No antigen is known for it.

The sequence was collected from an adult in good health and CMV-seropositive. This chain connects TRBV10-3 to TRBJ2-2; the match to TRBD2 covers 7 bases. Sequencing used memory CD4+ T cells from blood. CDR3 coding DNA: TGTGCCATCGAACGGGGGGATCGAACCGGGGAGCTGTTTTTT. Translating gives CAIERGDRTGELFF.